This T cell receptor (beta chain) came from a study of shared clonotypes between healthy human individuals. Study outcomes and limitations: The authors sampled blood alone, and tissue repertoires likely differ. Some clonotypes were shared by all four sorted-subset donors, while others were not shared. The non-shared ones had lower generation probabilities than the shared ones.

Looked up from germline, CDR1 is KGHSH and CDR2 is LQKENI. The CDR3 runs to 14 residues. Trimming cost V 3 bases and J 1 base, with 9 bases left between them. Comments on this clone: Its antigen is still unknown. This sample also contains other DNA sequences that code for the same CDR3.

The data were produced by immunoSEQ multiplex PCR, yet TCRdb's version contains in-frame clones alone and is incomplete. Here the sample spans around 980,000 clones, around 82% being singletons. The chain joins TRBV18 to TRBJ1-1; a weak D match, TRBD1 (6 bases). The TCR sequence derives from a man between 18 and 29 years old in good health. Some clones in this sample may be carry-over from other donors' samples. The material sequenced was memory CD4+ T cells from PBMCs. The subset is: CD45RA-negative fraction. The CDR3 nucleotides read TGTGCCAGCTCACCCAGGACAGCGAACACTGAAGCTTTCTTT. Its translation is CASSPRTANTEAFF.